The present T cell receptor beta chain was sequenced within a study of blood T cell repertoires in COVID-19. Study-wide context: Sources were T cells, B-cell-depleted T cells, or PBMCs; the material itself was cDNA or gDNA.

There are 14 residues in the CDR3. Trimming took off 1 base at V and 4 bases at J, with 7 bases between the two ends. Per germline, CDR1 SGHAT and CDR2 FQNNGV. In the authors' methods: Estimation of nucleated cell counts relied on the amplification of reference gene primers. TCRdb keeps only in-frame clones here, not all; method: immunoSEQ multiplex PCR. V and J calls and clone size are as listed in that table; D and trimming were resolved from the DNA. The sample includes 95,000 to 150,000 clones, over 75% of them seen just once. This TCR derives from a woman older than 75 with acute or convalescent COVID-19. The V call is TRBV11-2, the J call TRBJ1-4, with D hard to call. The sequenced sample consisted of peripheral blood. The CDR3: CASSLGGNNEKLFF. In DNA, the CDR3 is TGTGCCAGCAGCTTAGGAGGGAATAATGAAAAACTGTTTTTT.